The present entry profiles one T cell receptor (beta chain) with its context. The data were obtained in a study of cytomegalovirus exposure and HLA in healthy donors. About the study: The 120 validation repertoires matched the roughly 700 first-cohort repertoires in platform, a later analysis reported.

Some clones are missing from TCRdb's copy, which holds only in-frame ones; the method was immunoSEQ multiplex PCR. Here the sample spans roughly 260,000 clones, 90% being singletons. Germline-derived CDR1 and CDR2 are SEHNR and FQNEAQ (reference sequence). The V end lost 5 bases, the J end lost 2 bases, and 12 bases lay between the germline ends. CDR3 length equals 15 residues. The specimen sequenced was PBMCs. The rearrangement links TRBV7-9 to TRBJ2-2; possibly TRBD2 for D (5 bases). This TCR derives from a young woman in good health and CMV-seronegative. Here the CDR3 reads CASSQPEGNTGELFF. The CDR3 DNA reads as TGTGCCAGCAGCCAACCCGAGGGAAACACCGGGGAGCTGTTTTTT. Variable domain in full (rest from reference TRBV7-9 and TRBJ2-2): DTGVSQNPRHKITKRGQNVTFRCDPISEHNRLYWYRQTLGQGPEFLTYFQNEAQLEKSRLLSDRFSAERPKGSFSTLEIQRTEQGDSAMYLCASSQPEGNTGELFFGEGSRLTVL.